The 5 T cell receptor beta chains reported below all come from one sample, sequenced in a study of T cell clonality in common variable immunodeficiency (dated by TCRdb to between 2014 and 2017). Library preparation employed the immunoSEQ multiplex PCR assay. TCRdb took over this immuneACCESS table, retaining in-frame rearrangements with V and J assigned. Such tables are incomplete; in checked studies, under half of the missing clones stem from an unresolved V gene, and the remainder is unexplained. This sample has 40,000 or so clones, none of them a singleton. The top ten clonotypes cover 3% to 4.5% of the sample. The sample was peripheral blood mononuclear cells. These receptors were collected from a person between 18 and 75 years old in good health.

Turning to this clone: The CDR3 is cut off 3 residues early in the read; its end comes from the germline J gene. The V and J genes are TRBV6-1 and TRBJ1-2; D uncertain. The V gene's germline CDR1 is MNHNS and CDR2 SASEGT. The CDR3 loop spans 13 amino acids. The ends were cut back, 0 bases at V and 4 bases at J, with 6 bases in the middle. This CDR3 is CASSEAVAYGYTF. The part of the CDR3 DNA that was read is TGTGCCAGCAGTGAAGCGGTGGCCTATGGC.

The sample holds many counts of this clone. The read falls 3 residues short of the CDR3 end, and the missing part is taken from the germline J gene. V is TRBV12-3 or TRBV12-4 and J is TRBJ2-1, with 8 bases fitting TRBD2. V was pared by 7 bases and J by 9 bases, with 14 bases of the junction left unmatched. The CDR3 runs 15 residues. The sequenced part of the CDR3 DNA is TGTGCCAGCACAAAGTCCCAGCGGGAGTTTTGTGAG. Translated, it gives CASTKSQREFCE. The full CDR3 sequence reads CASTKSQREFCEQFF.

This clone has at least ten counts. The read gets to within 3 residues of the CDR3 end, and the germline J gene fills in the rest. The rearrangement joins TRBV5-1 to TRBJ2-2, with TRBD2 matching over 11 bases. CDR1 is SGHRS and CDR2 is YFSETQ in the germline V gene. This CDR3 has 16 amino acids. Losses at the gene ends were 4 bases for V and 2 bases for J; bases not matched to a gene: 4. CDR3 bases read: TGCGCCAGCAGCCCTCTAGCGGGGGGAAACACCGGGGAG. It translates to CASSPLAGGNTGE. In full, the CDR3 is CASSPLAGGNTGELFF.

This clone was counted at least ten times. Sequencing ends 3 residues short of the CDR3 end; the germline J gene provides the rest. The gene calls are TRBV2 and TRBJ2-7; 7 positions agree with TRBD1. Germline assignment: CDR1 SNHLY and CDR2 FYNNEI. There are 14 residues in the CDR3. The ends lost 9 bases at V and 0 bases at J; junction bases unmatched: 8. CDR3 bases read: TGTGCCAGTCACGACAGGGCCCTCTCCTACGAG. This translates into CASHDRALSYE. In full, the CDR3 reads CASHDRALSYEQYF.

Only a few counts were recorded for this clone. The read ends 3 residues shy of where the CDR3 ends; the end is completed using the germline J gene. J is TRBJ1-2 and V is TRBV7-2, with 7 bases lining up with TRBD1. Germline V gives CDR1 SGHTA, CDR2 FQGNSA. The CDR3 is 14 residues long. The J segment lost 5 bases and the V segment lost 7 bases, leaving 10 bases of the junction unmatched. CDR3 DNA (partial): TGTGCCAGCATCCAAGATGGCAGGGGGTATGGC. This encodes CASIQDGRGYG. The full CDR3 protein is CASIQDGRGYGYTF.